This entry features one TCR beta chain sequence. Its target is unknown. Primers for the PCR totalled 60 Vbeta and 13 Jbeta. Clones were read by immunoSEQ multiplex PCR, and TCRdb kept only the in-frame ones, dropping some. The sample holds roughly 200,000 clones; about three quarters are singletons and the top ten take roughly 2%. CDR1 is MNHNS and CDR2 is SASEGT in the germline V gene. V lost 7 bases, J lost 3 bases, and 13 bases lay in between. The CDR3 runs 13 residues. The data originate from a study of cytomegalovirus exposure and HLA in healthy donors. Findings and limits, study-wide: Cytomegalovirus status was reportedly diagnosed by the classifier with high specificity and sensitivity.

V and J are TRBV6-1 and TRBJ2-7, with D uncertain. This TCR was sampled from a woman aged 25 to 39 in good health and CMV-seropositive. The sample was PBMCs. The DNA for the CDR3 is TGTGCCAGCAACCAACAAGTGTACTACGAGCAGTACTTC. This sequence encodes CASNQQVYYEQYF.